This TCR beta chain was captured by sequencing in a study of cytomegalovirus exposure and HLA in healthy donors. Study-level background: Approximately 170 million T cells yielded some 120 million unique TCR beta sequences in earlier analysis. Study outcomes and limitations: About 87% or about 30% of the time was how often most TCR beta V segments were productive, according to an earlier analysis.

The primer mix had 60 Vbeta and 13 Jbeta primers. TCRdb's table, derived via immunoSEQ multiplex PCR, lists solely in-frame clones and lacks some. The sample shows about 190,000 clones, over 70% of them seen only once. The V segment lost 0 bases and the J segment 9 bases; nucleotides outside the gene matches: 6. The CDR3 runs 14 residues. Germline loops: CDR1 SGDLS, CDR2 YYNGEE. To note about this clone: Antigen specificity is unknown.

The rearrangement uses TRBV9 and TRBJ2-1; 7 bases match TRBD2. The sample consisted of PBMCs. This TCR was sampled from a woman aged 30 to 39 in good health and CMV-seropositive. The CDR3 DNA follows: TGTGCCAGCAGCGTAGGTTCTAGCGGAGGTGAGCAGTTCTTC. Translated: CASSVGSSGGEQFF.